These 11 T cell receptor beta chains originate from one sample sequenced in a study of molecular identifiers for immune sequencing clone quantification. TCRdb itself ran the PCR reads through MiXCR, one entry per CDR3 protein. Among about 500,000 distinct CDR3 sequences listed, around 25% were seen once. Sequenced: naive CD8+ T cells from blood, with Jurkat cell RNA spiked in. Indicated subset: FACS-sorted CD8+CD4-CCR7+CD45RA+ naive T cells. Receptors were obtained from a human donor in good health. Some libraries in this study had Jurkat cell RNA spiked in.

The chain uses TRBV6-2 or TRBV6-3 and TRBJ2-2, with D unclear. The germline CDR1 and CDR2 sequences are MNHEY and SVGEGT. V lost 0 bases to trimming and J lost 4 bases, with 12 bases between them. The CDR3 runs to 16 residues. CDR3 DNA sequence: TGTGCCAGCAGTTACTCGATGAGTAAGGGCACCGGGGAGCTGTTTTTT. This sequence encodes CASSYSMSKGTGELFF.

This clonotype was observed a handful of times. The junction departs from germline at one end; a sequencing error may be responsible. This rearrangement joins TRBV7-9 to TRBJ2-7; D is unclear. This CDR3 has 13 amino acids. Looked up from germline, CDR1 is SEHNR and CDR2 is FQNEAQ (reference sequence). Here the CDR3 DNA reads TGTGCCAGCAGCGTAGCAGTAGTTCGCGAGCAGTACTTC. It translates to CASSVAVVREQYF.

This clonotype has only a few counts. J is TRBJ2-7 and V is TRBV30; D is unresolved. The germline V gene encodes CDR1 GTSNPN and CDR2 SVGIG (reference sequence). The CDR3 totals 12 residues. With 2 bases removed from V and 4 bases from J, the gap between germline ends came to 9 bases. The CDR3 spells CAWSTTGYEQYF. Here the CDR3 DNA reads TGTGCCTGGAGTACCACGGGTTACGAGCAGTACTTC. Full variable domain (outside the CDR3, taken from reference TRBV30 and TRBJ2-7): SQTIHQWPATLVQPVGSPLSLECTVEGTSNPNLYWYRQAAGRGLQLLFYSVGIGQISSEVPQNLSASRPQDRQFILSSKKLLLSDSGFYLCAWSTTGYEQYFGPGTRLTVT.

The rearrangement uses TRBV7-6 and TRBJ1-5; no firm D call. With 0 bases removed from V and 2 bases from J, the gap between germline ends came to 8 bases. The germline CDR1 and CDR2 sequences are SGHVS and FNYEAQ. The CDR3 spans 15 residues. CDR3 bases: TGTGCCAGCAGCTTAGCGCCTGATGGCAATCAGCCCCAGCATTTT. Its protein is CASSLAPDGNQPQHF.

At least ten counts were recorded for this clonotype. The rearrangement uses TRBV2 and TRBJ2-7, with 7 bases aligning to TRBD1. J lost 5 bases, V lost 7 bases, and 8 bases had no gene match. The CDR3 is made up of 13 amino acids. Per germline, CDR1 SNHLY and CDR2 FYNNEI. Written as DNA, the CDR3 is TGTGCCAGCACTACCCGGGACAGCCACGAGCAGTACTTC. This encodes CASTTRDSHEQYF.

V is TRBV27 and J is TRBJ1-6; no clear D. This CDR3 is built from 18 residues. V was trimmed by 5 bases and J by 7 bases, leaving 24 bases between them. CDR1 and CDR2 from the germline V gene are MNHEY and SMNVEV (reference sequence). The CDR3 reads CASSPIAVRSPGNSPLHF. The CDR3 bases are TGTGCCAGCAGTCCCATAGCTGTTCGGTCACCGGGGAATTCACCCCTCCACTTT.

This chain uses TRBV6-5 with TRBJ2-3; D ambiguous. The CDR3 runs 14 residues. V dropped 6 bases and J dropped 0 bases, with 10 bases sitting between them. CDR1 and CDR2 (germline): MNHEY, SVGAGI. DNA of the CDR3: TGTGCCAGCAGCCACAGTCCGAGCACAGATACGCAGTATTTT. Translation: CASSHSPSTDTQYF.

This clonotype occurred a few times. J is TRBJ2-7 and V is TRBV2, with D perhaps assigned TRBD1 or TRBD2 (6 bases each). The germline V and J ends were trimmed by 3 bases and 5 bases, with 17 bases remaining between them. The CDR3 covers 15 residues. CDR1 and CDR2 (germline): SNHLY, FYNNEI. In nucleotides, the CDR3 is TGTGCCAGCAGTGAGGAACGGGGGCCTGGGGACGAGCAGTACTTC. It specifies CASSEERGPGDEQYF.

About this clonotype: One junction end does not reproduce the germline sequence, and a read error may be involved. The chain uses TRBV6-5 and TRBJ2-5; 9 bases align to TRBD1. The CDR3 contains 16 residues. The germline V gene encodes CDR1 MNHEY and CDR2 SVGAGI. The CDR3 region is CASSYSGTGYGETRYF. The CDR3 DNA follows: TGTGCCAGCAGTTACTCAGGGACAGGGTACGGAGAGACCCGGTACTTC.

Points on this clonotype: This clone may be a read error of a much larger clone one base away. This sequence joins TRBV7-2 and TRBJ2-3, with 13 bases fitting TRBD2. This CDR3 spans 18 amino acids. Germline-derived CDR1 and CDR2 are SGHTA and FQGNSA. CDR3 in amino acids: CASSSGPGLAGSTDTQCF. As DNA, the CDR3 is TGTGCCAGCAGCTCAGGCCCGGGACTAGCGGGATCCACAGATACGCAGTGTTTT.

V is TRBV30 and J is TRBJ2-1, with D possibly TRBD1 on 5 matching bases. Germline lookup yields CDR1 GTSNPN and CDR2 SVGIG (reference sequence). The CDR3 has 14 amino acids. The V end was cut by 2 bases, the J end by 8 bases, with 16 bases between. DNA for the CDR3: TGTGCCTGGAGTCACGTAGGGGCGATGGATGAGCAGTTCTTC. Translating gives CAWSHVGAMDEQFF.